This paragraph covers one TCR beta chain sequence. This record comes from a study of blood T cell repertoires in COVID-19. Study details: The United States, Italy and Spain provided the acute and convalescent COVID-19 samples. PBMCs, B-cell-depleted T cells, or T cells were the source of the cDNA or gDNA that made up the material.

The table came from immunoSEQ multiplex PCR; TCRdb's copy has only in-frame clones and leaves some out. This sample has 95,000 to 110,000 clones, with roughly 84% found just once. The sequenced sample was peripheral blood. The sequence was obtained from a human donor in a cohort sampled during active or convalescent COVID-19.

This CDR3 is CASRVDRGSEAFF. CDR3 DNA sequence: TGTGCCAGCAGGGTGGACAGGGGATCTGAAGCTTTCTTT. The chain employs TRBV2 and TRBJ1-1; 9 bases align to TRBD1. Unmatched junction bases numbered 5, after V lost 6 bases and J lost 6 bases. There are 13 residues in the CDR3. The germline CDR1 and CDR2 sequences are SNHLY and FYNNEI.